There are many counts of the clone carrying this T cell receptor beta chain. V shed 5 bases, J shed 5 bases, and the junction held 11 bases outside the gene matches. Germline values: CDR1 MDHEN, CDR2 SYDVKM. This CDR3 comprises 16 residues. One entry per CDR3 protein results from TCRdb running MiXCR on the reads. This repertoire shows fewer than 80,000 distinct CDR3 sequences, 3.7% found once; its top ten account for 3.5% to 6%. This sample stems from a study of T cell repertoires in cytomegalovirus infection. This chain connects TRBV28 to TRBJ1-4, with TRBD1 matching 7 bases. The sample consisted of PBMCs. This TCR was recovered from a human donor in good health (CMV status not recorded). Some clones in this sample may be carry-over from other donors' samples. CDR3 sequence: CASSKSTGVHNEKLFF. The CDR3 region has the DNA TGTGCCAGCAGTAAAAGTACAGGGGTCCACAATGAAAAACTGTTTTTT.